This TCR beta chain was found in a study of CD8+CD57+ T cells in acquired aplastic anemia. Study summary: Sorted cells (CD4+ and CD8+) yielded DNA amounts that averaged around 3.1 ug.

This CDR3 spans 15 amino acids. Germline-derived CDR1 and CDR2 are SNHLY and FYNNEI. V lost 8 bases, J lost 5 bases, and 21 bases lay in between. General study findings and limits: A set of 25 to 35 CD8+ CDR3 sequences was shared between patients and controls, and these sequences appeared highly expressed in patients.

Of note for this clonotype: Its antigen is still unknown.

Selection for sequencing was limited to patients who had shown CD8+CD57+ cell expansion by flow cytometry. Diagnosis of severe acquired aplastic anemia applied to all patients. All patients were therapy-naive when blood was sampled. The template for TCR beta VDJ and CDR3 sequence profiling was genomic DNA. TCRdb analysed the reads with MiXCR anew, one entry per CDR3 protein. The sample contains 160,000 or so distinct CDR3 sequences, more than 45% of which appear only once. This receptor was identified in a human donor with aplastic anemia. The sample was sorted CD4+, CD8+, or CD8+CD57+ T cells (not recorded which) from PBMCs. The rearrangement uses TRBV2 and TRBJ1-1, with D perhaps matching TRBD1 (6 bases). The CDR3 sequence: CASGLAAAGATEAFF. The CDR3 nucleotides read TGTGCCAGCGGACTAGCGGCGGCGGGGGCTACTGAAGCTTTCTTT.